This entry lists 12 T cell receptor beta chains sequenced from one sample in a study of human T cells and chemical hapten exposure. TCRdb re-analysed the RACE reads in MiXCR, keeping a single row per CDR3 protein. The sample carries about 250,000 distinct CDR3 sequences, 7.7% recorded once. Time point defined: pre-sensitization, week 0. Treatment defined: therapeutic diphenylcyclopropenone sensitization with weekly scalp DPC. Sequences were derived from whole blood, sampled in connection with sensitization to the hapten diphenylcyclopropenone (DPC). These receptors were collected from a man aged 18 to 29 with alopecia areata. Some clones in this sample may be carry-over from other donors' samples.

This clonotype was seen more than once but under ten times. J is TRBJ1-5 and V is TRBV7-8, with D maybe TRBD1 (6 bases). The CDR3 is 16 amino acids. Germline loops: CDR1 SGHVS, CDR2 FQNEAQ. V lost 5 bases to trimming and J lost 1 base, with 15 bases between them. As DNA, the CDR3 is TGTGCCAGCAGCCCGAATCGCGACAGGAGCAATCAGCCCCAGCATTTT. As protein: CASSPNRDRSNQPQHF.

This clonotype was seen repeatedly, ten times or more. This sequence joins TRBV14 and TRBJ1-6, with TRBD1 as a possible D gene (6 bases). The V gene lost 1 base and the J gene lost 8 bases, with 15 bases spanning the gap. The CDR3 length is 16 residues. The V gene's germline CDR1 is SGHDN and CDR2 FVKESK. DNA of the CDR3: TGTGCCAGCAGCCAAGCGCCCAGGGGAGGTCATTCACCCCTCCACTTT. Translating gives CASSQAPRGGHSPLHF.

This clonotype was detected a few times. V and J are TRBV20-1 and TRBJ2-7; D is unclear. The CDR3 length is 11 residues. V was cut by 3 bases and J by 6 bases, with 9 bases left in between. The germline gives CDR1 DFQATT, CDR2 SNEGSKA (reference sequence). The CDR3 coding sequence is TGCAGTGCTAGGAGGTCTTCCGAGCAGTACGTC. Translation: CSARRSSEQYV.

In its sample, this clonotype was seen many times. This sequence joins TRBV28 and TRBJ1-2; tentatively, D is TRBD1 (5 bases). CDR1 and CDR2 (germline): MDHEN, SYDVKM. Between the trimmed V and J ends, which lost 7 bases and 4 bases, there was a span of 10 bases. This CDR3 contains 12 residues. The CDR3 sequence is CASTRGSYGYTF. CDR3 sequence (DNA): TGTGCCAGCACTAGGGGTTCCTATGGCTACACCTTC.

The V and J genes are TRBV7-2 and TRBJ2-6, with a possible D match to TRBD1 (6 bases). V gave up 6 bases and J gave up 0 bases, with 15 bases separating them. The CDR3 extends over 17 amino acids. Per germline, CDR1 SGHTA and CDR2 FQGNSA. The CDR3 DNA reads TGTGCCAGCAGAACGGGACATACGAACTCTGGGGCCAACGTCCTGACTTTC. This codes for CASRTGHTNSGANVLTF. The entire variable domain, with the rest obtained from reference TRBV7-2 and TRBJ2-6, is as follows: GAGVSQSPSNKVTEKGKDVELRCDPISGHTALYWYRQSLGQGLEFLIYFQGNSAPDKSGLPSDRFSAERTGGSVSTLTIQRTQQEDSAVYLCASRTGHTNSGANVLTFGAGSRLTVL.

This clonotype turned up a few times. The chain employs TRBV10-3 and TRBJ2-1; tentatively, D is TRBD2 (5 bases). In germline, CDR1 is ENHRY, CDR2 SYGVKD. Trimming removed 0 bases from V and 5 bases from J, with 8 bases in between. This CDR3 region has 14 residues. The CDR3 nucleotides are TGTGCCATCAGTGAGTCGAGCGGAGACAATGAGCAGTTCTTC. Translating gives CAISESSGDNEQFF.

The chain links TRBV20-1 to TRBJ1-5; no reliable D call. The germline V and J ends were trimmed by 6 bases and 4 bases, with 13 bases remaining between them. The CDR3 sequence is 13 residues long. CDR1 DFQATT and CDR2 SNEGSKA come from the germline V gene (reference sequence). The chain's CDR3 is CSANLVGNQPQHF. CDR3 sequence (DNA): TGCAGTGCGAACCTTGTGGGAAATCAGCCCCAGCATTTT.

This clonotype was observed many times. The J gene is TRBJ1-2, the V gene TRBV10-3; no clear D. V lost 4 bases, J lost 11 bases, and 20 bases lay in between. Germline loops: CDR1 ENHRY, CDR2 SYGVKD. The CDR3 spans 14 residues. The CDR3 region has the DNA TGTGCCATCAGTGGAAGGAATCTAATCAGCCCTTACACCTTC. Amino acid sequence: CAISGRNLISPYTF.

This clonotype was observed many times. The gene calls are TRBV24-1 and TRBJ2-3; no reliable D call. The V gene's germline CDR1 is KGHDR and CDR2 SFDVKD. Trimming left V 1 base short and J 3 bases short, with 7 bases between. The CDR3 runs 14 residues. The CDR3 DNA reads TGTGCCACCAGTGATTTAAGCCCTACAGATACGCAGTATTTT. Encoded protein: CATSDLSPTDTQYF.

This rearrangement joins TRBV6-1 to TRBJ1-6, with TRBD1 matching 8 bases. The CDR3 is 15 amino acids. Germline V gene sequence: CDR1 MNHNS, CDR2 SASEGT. V was clipped by 2 bases and J by 10 bases; unmatched bases: 7. CDR3 DNA sequence: TGTGCCAGCAGTGAACCCGGACAGGGTTGGTCACCCCTCCACTTT. Translation: CASSEPGQGWSPLHF.

This clonotype has just a few counts. The chain combines TRBV29-1 with TRBJ2-1, with a tentative D call TRBD1 (7 bases). The CDR3 covers 15 residues. V was clipped by 6 bases and J by 1 base, with 16 bases between them. Germline CDR1 and CDR2: SQVTM and ANQGSEA. CDR3 DNA sequence: TGCAGCGTCGGCGGCTCAGGGGGGTCCTACAATGAGCAGTTCTTC. Translated: CSVGGSGGSYNEQFF.

This sequence joins TRBV27 and TRBJ1-6; D is ambiguous. CDR1 and CDR2 from the germline V gene are MNHEY and SMNVEV (reference sequence). Trimming shortened V by 3 bases and J by 9 bases, and 9 bases separated the two germline ends. The length of the CDR3 is 13 residues. The CDR3 DNA reads TGTGCCAGCAGTTTCCAGGCGGGTTCACCCCTCCACTTT. Translated: CASSFQAGSPLHF.